This entry lists 17 T cell receptor beta chains sequenced from one sample in a study of monozygotic twins with inflammatory bowel disease. TCRdb reprocessed the 5' RACE reads and keeps a single row for each CDR3 protein, giving no DNA. The repertoire table contains around 380,000 distinct CDR3 sequences. The sequencing input was blood. All receptors derive from a human donor with ulcerative colitis or Crohn's disease, or a healthy co-twin of an affected twin (not recorded which).

The gene calls are TRBV5-5 and TRBJ1-1; no DNA is available, so the TRBD1 call from TCRdb remains unchecked. This CDR3 spans 15 amino acids. Germline V gives CDR1 SGHKS, CDR2 YYEKEE (reference sequence). CDR3 amino acids: CASSFLGSGDTEAFF.

The rearrangement joins TRBV24-1 to TRBJ2-3; the D gene TCRdb calls, TRBD2, cannot be checked with no DNA. CDR3 length: 17 amino acids. The germline gives CDR1 KGHDR, CDR2 SFDVKD. The chain's CDR3 is CATSEPGTSGTTDTQYF.

This sequence joins TRBV30 and TRBJ1-5; the TRBD1 assignment by TCRdb is unverifiable without DNA. From germline, CDR1 is GTSNPN and CDR2 SVGIG (reference sequence). This CDR3 spans 14 amino acids. The CDR3 region is CAWSLTGWDQPQHF.

CDR3 in amino acids: CATSSGTASMNTEAFF. V gene TRBV15 combines with J gene TRBJ1-1; lacking DNA, the TRBD1 call made by TCRdb goes unchecked. This CDR3 has 16 residues. Germline values: CDR1 LNHNV, CDR2 YYDKDF (reference sequence).

The chain has TRBV5-1 and TRBJ2-1. The germline V gene encodes CDR1 SGHRS and CDR2 YFSETQ. This CDR3 contains 14 residues. CDR3 amino acids: CASSDLQYNNEQFF.

The gene calls are TRBV28 and TRBJ2-1; no DNA is available, so the TRBD2 call from TCRdb remains unchecked. CDR1 MDHEN and CDR2 SYDVKM come from the germline V gene. The CDR3 is 18 amino acids. The CDR3 loop reads CASSPQVEWEGRGNEQFF.

This chain connects TRBV29-1 to TRBJ2-7. Per the germline V gene, CDR1 is SQVTM and CDR2 is ANQGSEA. This CDR3 contains 12 residues. The CDR3 spells CSVDGGLYEQYF.

The chain combines TRBV6-1 with TRBJ2-2; with no DNA, the TCRdb D assignment of TRBD2 cannot be verified. CDR1 is MNHNS, CDR2 SASEGT, per germline. The CDR3 has 16 amino acids. CDR3 amino acids: CASSALSGGAVGELFF.

The chain couples TRBV24-1 to TRBJ2-2. The CDR3 extends over 15 amino acids. The germline V gene has CDR1 KGHDR and CDR2 SFDVKD. The CDR3: CATSDLLADTGELFF.

The chain employs TRBV10-3 and TRBJ2-1; no DNA is available, so the TRBD1 call from TCRdb remains unchecked. Germline V CDR1 and CDR2: ENHRY, SYGVKD. The CDR3 extends over 12 amino acids. The CDR3 spells CAAAGTHNEQFF.

The chain has TRBV9 and TRBJ2-3; TCRdb's assignment of TRBD2 cannot be checked, as there is no DNA. This CDR3 is 16 amino acids long. Germline V lookup: CDR1 SGDLS, CDR2 YYNGEE. The CDR3: CASSVGSSRFTDTQYF.

This chain joins TRBV5-1 and TRBJ2-1; TCRdb picks TRBD1, but there is no DNA to check that call. The CDR3 runs 17 residues. From germline, CDR1 is SGHRS and CDR2 YFSETQ. CDR3 sequence: CASSPGRGTGGLDEQFF.

The V gene is TRBV5-1, the J gene TRBJ2-2. The germline gives CDR1 SGHRS, CDR2 YFSETQ. This CDR3 is built from 15 residues. CDR3: CASSLERLSPGELFF.

The V call is TRBV9, the J call TRBJ1-1. The CDR3 is 13 residues long. The V gene's germline CDR1 is SGDLS and CDR2 YYNGEE. The CDR3 here is CASSVEGKTEAFF.

The chain is built from TRBV15 and TRBJ1-2; the D call of TRBD1 rests on TCRdb alone, since no DNA is present to check it. The CDR3 is 17 residues long. Germline V gives CDR1 LNHNV, CDR2 YYDKDF (reference sequence). The CDR3 sequence is CATSRERLGGGGDGYTF.

J is TRBJ2-5 and V is TRBV15. Germline V lookup: CDR1 LNHNV, CDR2 YYDKDF (reference sequence). The CDR3 length is 14 residues. CDR3 in amino acids: CATSRTGDQETQYF.

V and J are TRBV6-2 or TRBV6-3 and TRBJ1-2; TCRdb designates TRBD1, a call that cannot be tested without DNA. The CDR3 is made up of 14 amino acids. Germline V CDR1 and CDR2: MNHEY, SVGEGT. The CDR3 reads CASSYVQTVYGYTF.